The 3 T cell receptor beta chains given below trace back to one sample, sequenced in a study of T cell changes during pregnancy in multiple sclerosis. Repertoires were generated with immunoSEQ multiplex PCR, while TCRdb's copy carries only in-frame clones and drops some. This sample yields 40,000 to 50,000 clones, of which 85% to 95% are seen a single time; roughly 8.1% belongs to the top ten. The specimen comprised CD8+ T cells from peripheral blood mononuclear cells, sampled in the third trimester of pregnancy. The receptor set was obtained from a female donor with multiple sclerosis, enrolled in a pregnancy study.

The chain joins TRBV9 to TRBJ2-2; 11 positions agree with TRBD2. CDR1 is SGDLS and CDR2 is YYNGEE in the germline V gene. J gave up 4 bases and V 4 bases, and 6 bases lay outside the gene matches. This CDR3 is 16 amino acids long. The CDR3 sequence is CASSPMGTSGTGELFF. Here the CDR3 DNA reads TGTGCCAGCAGCCCCATGGGGACTAGCGGCACCGGGGAGCTGTTTTTT.

CDR3 loop: CASSPAGWIDEQYF. The CDR3 region has the DNA TGCGCCAGCAGCCCCGCAGGATGGATCGACGAGCAGTACTTC. The chain is built from TRBV5-1 and TRBJ2-7, with D unclear. The length of the CDR3 is 14 residues. The germline V gene has CDR1 SGHRS and CDR2 YFSETQ. V was clipped by 4 bases and J by 5 bases, with 16 bases between them. The full variable domain, in which reference TRBV5-1 and TRBJ2-7 provide the parts outside the CDR3, is KAGVTQTPRYLIKTRGQQVTLSCSPISGHRSVSWYQQTPGQGLQFLFEYFSETQRNKGNFPGRFSGRQFSNSRSEMNVSTLELGDSALYLCASSPAGWIDEQYFGPGTRLTVT.

This chain links TRBV7-9 with TRBJ1-4; TRBD1 is a possible D gene (5 bases). With 5 bases removed from V and 0 bases from J, the gap between germline ends came to 22 bases. Germline V CDR1 and CDR2: SEHNR, FQNEAQ (reference sequence). This CDR3 is 19 amino acids long. The CDR3 region has the DNA TGTGCCAGCAGCCCCCCGGGGGGGTCGATACTGGCAACTAATGAAAAACTGTTTTTT. Its translation is CASSPPGGSILATNEKLFF.